Listed below are T cell receptor beta chains from one sample, sequenced in a study of blood T cell repertoires in COVID-19. Sequencing used immunoSEQ multiplex PCR; TCRdb keeps in-frame clones, though not all of them. There are approximately 100,000 clones in the sample; 69% occur only once, and approximately 5.9% lies in the top ten. Sequencing input: peripheral blood. Every receptor here comes from an elderly man with acute or convalescent COVID-19. Each CDR3 is given without its conserved first and last residue.

V gene,CDR3 protein
TRBV7-9,ASSLGASGRVDEQY
TRBV7-9,ASSSGLAGPYNEQF
TRBV27,ASSATWESGNEQF
TRBV24-1,ATSGNAGEDTQY
TRBV28,ATDTYNNQPQH
TRBV21-1,ASSWPIGGFYGYT
TRBV19,ASSTGLPTGYEQY
TRBV7-6,ASSLNYGGETQY
TRBV6-4,AMLTSGEETQY
TRBV28,ASSGGQGEAF
TRBV5-6,ASSLYLAGVSDTQY
TRBV29-1,SVSTGTSGRINEQF
TRBV4-3,ASSQDYRGAGGYT
TRBV2,ASTPTSGYNEQF
TRBV28,ASRLAGVRTDTQY
TRBV4-1,ASSQVLGGLNTGELF
TRBV2,ASKGQDQPQH
TRBV19,ASSAQDRGQPQH
TRBV7-2,ASSLRGQAKNIQY
TRBV11-2,ASSLTGIFTDTQY